This record concerns one T cell receptor (beta chain) sequence. The library targeted TCRbeta and was prepared with unique molecular identifiers. MiXCR, applied by TCRdb to the PCR reads, yields one record per CDR3 protein. The sample yields approximately 230,000 distinct CDR3 sequences, under 30% seen once. The data were obtained in a study of T-cell reconstitution after alpha-beta-depleted transplantation in children. The CDR3 is 13 residues long. Trimming pared 5 bases from V and 0 bases from J, leaving 11 bases between. CDR1 and CDR2 (germline): DFQATT, SNEGSKA (reference sequence). This material consisted of PBMCs, taken before TCRalphabeta/CD19-depleted stem cell transplant. The V and J genes are TRBV20-1 and TRBJ2-7; no reliable D call. The origin of this receptor is a girl aged 2 to 10 with Fanconi anemia, due to receive a stem cell transplant. The CDR3 region is CSALQSYSYEQYF. The CDR3 nucleotides are TGCAGTGCTCTACAGTCCTACTCCTACGAGCAGTACTTC.